This passage covers 27 T cell receptor beta chains from one sample sequenced in a study of CD8+CD57+ T cells in acquired aplastic anemia. Patients who underwent sequencing had shown CD8+CD57+ cell expansion by flow cytometry. Both TCR beta VDJ combination and CDR3 sequence profiling were carried out. Genomic DNA was the template for this profiling. MiXCR, run by TCRdb on the reads, gives a single entry per CDR3 protein. The sample comprises 120,000 or so distinct CDR3 sequences, over 30% of which are singletons, and over 2% rests with the top ten. Sequencing used sorted CD4+, CD8+, or CD8+CD57+ T cells (not recorded which) from PBMCs. These receptor sequences come from a human donor with aplastic anemia.

This clonotype was counted a single time. The gene calls are TRBV7-3 and TRBJ1-1; unclear D gene. This CDR3 has 13 residues. Trimming cost V 3 bases and J 3 bases, with 8 bases left between them. Germline V gives CDR1 SGHTA, CDR2 FQGTGA. The CDR3 loop reads CASSFTADTEAFF. DNA of the CDR3: TGTGCCAGCAGCTTTACGGCAGACACTGAAGCTTTCTTT.

J is TRBJ1-5 and V is TRBV19, with no clear D. CDR1 is LNHDA, CDR2 SQIVND, per germline (reference sequence). Trimming took off 7 bases at V and 1 base at J, with 11 bases between the two ends. The CDR3 runs to 14 residues. CDR3 region: CASTFLQSNQPQHF. Written as DNA, the CDR3 is TGTGCCAGTACCTTTCTACAGAGCAATCAGCCCCAGCATTTT. Variable domain in full (rest from reference TRBV19 and TRBJ1-5): DGGITQSPKYLFRKEGQNVTLSCEQNLNHDAMYWYRQDPGQGLRLIYYSQIVNDFQKGDIAEGYSVSREKKESFPLTVTSAQKNPTAFYLCASTFLQSNQPQHFGDGTRLSIL.

This clonotype was counted many times. The chain carries TRBV7-9 and TRBJ1-3; 8 positions match TRBD1. The CDR3 loop spans 14 amino acids. V was clipped by 5 bases and J by 4 bases; unmatched bases: 4. CDR1 and CDR2 (germline): SEHNR, FQNEAQ (reference sequence). The CDR3 protein is CASSPRTGGNTIYF. The DNA of the CDR3 is TGTGCCAGCAGCCCGCGGACAGGGGGAAACACCATATATTTT.

The gene calls are TRBV7-2 and TRBJ1-1, with unresolved D. Per germline, CDR1 SGHTA and CDR2 FQGNSA. The CDR3 spans 13 residues. V shed 2 bases and J shed 1 base, with 5 bases lying between them. CDR3 residues: CASSLMPNTEAFF. CDR3 DNA: TGTGCCAGCAGCTTAATGCCGAACACTGAAGCTTTCTTT.

This clonotype was seen at least ten times. The V and J genes are TRBV20-1 and TRBJ1-4; D is uncertain. The germline V gene has CDR1 DFQATT and CDR2 SNEGSKA (reference sequence). V was pared by 3 bases and J by 0 bases, with 8 bases between. The CDR3 length is 14 residues. CDR3 DNA sequence: TGCAGTGCTAGGGTCTTTGCAACTAATGAAAAACTGTTTTTT. This sequence encodes CSARVFATNEKLFF.

Ten or more counts support this clonotype. The V and J genes are TRBV5-5 and TRBJ1-2; 7 bases line up with TRBD1. The CDR3 has 16 residues. Germline CDR1 reads SGHKS; CDR2 reads YYEKEE (reference sequence). V shed 7 bases and J 3 bases; nucleotides not matched to a gene: 15. CDR3 in amino acids: CASEVRRGHLDYGYTF. As DNA, the CDR3 is TGTGCCAGCGAGGTGAGGAGGGGGCATCTAGACTATGGCTACACCTTC.

In this sample, this clonotype turned up many times. This sequence joins TRBV7-9 and TRBJ1-1, with 10 positions matching TRBD1. Germline loops: CDR1 SEHNR, CDR2 FQNEAQ (reference sequence). V dropped 0 bases and J dropped 3; count of bases not matched to a gene: 7. The CDR3 sequence is 17 residues long. The CDR3 protein is CASSLALGQGGYTEAFF. Written as DNA, the CDR3 is TGTGCCAGCAGCTTAGCGCTAGGACAGGGGGGATACACTGAAGCTTTCTTT. The full variable domain, rest sourced from reference TRBV7-9 and TRBJ1-1, is DTGVSQNPRHKITKRGQNVTFRCDPISEHNRLYWYRQTLGQGPEFLTYFQNEAQLEKSRLLSDRFSAERPKGSFSTLEIQRTEQGDSAMYLCASSLALGQGGYTEAFFGQGTRLTVV.

Ten or more counts support this clonotype. The chain recombines TRBV7-2 with TRBJ1-1, with D uncertain. Looked up from germline, CDR1 is SGHTA and CDR2 is FQGNSA. V lost 3 bases to trimming and J lost 10 bases, with 6 bases between them. The CDR3 is made up of 10 amino acids. This chain's CDR3 is CASSFSGAFF. The CDR3 nucleotides are TGTGCCAGCAGCTTCTCTGGAGCTTTCTTT.

This chain joins TRBV29-1 and TRBJ1-6; 7 nucleotides agree with TRBD1. V was clipped by 6 bases and J by 9 bases; unmatched bases: 11. Germline V lookup: CDR1 SQVTM, CDR2 ANQGSEA. This CDR3 contains 14 residues. The chain's CDR3 is CSVPGQTSSSPLHF. CDR3 nucleotide sequence: TGCAGCGTCCCGGGACAGACTTCAAGTTCACCCCTCCACTTT.

This clonotype was counted only a few times. The V call is TRBV28, the J call TRBJ1-6; unclear D gene. The CDR3 length is 14 residues. Germline V gives CDR1 MDHEN, CDR2 SYDVKM. V was shortened by 8 bases and J by 0 bases, with 8 bases between the two germline ends. CDR3 amino acids: CASLRDSYNSPLHF. In DNA form, the CDR3 reads TGTGCCAGCCTCCGGGACTCCTATAATTCACCCCTCCACTTT.

The rearrangement joins TRBV10-2 to TRBJ1-5; 10 bases are shared with TRBD1. Looked up from germline, CDR1 is WSHSY and CDR2 is SAAADI. This CDR3 is 16 amino acids long. After removal of 2 bases from V and 5 bases from J, the junction contained 6 bases not matched to a gene. This CDR3 reads CASSETDRGTYQPQHF. In DNA form, the CDR3 reads TGCGCCAGCAGTGAGACGGACAGGGGGACCTATCAGCCCCAGCATTTT.

Many counts were recorded for this clonotype. The chain is built from TRBV7-6 and TRBJ2-3, with D hard to call. The length of the CDR3 is 13 residues. The germline V and J ends were trimmed by 1 base and 2 bases, with 4 bases remaining between them. Germline V CDR1 and CDR2: SGHVS, FNYEAQ. As DNA, the CDR3 is TGTGCCAGCAGCTTAGTGCTCACAGATACGCAGTATTTT. Translated: CASSLVLTDTQYF.

The chain carries TRBV13 and TRBJ2-3, with TRBD1 matching over 8 bases. Germline values: CDR1 PRHDT, CDR2 FYEKMQ (reference sequence). There are 16 residues in the CDR3. Losses at the gene ends were 5 bases for V and 4 bases for J; bases not matched to a gene: 11. Written as DNA, the CDR3 is TGTGCCAGCAGCCCTCGGACAGGGAGGAGTTCAGATACGCAGTATTTT. Amino acids: CASSPRTGRSSDTQYF.

The rearrangement links TRBV6-1 to TRBJ2-5; the D is unclear. V was clipped by 1 base and J by 5 bases, with 8 bases between them. Looked up from germline, CDR1 is MNHNS and CDR2 is SASEGT. This CDR3 is built from 13 residues. The CDR3 protein is CASSEVWTETQYF. The CDR3 nucleotides are TGTGCCAGCAGTGAAGTATGGACGGAGACCCAGTACTTC.

This clonotype has just a few counts. It may be a read error: a sequence one base away is much more abundant. The V and J genes are TRBV7-2 and TRBJ1-2, with 7 bases lining up with TRBD1. The CDR3 runs 15 residues. Germline CDR1 and CDR2: SGHTA and FQGNSA. CDR3 amino acids: CASSPQTRGPYGYAF. The CDR3 nucleotides read TGTGCCAGCAGCCCACAGACTAGGGGGCCCTATGGCTACGCCTTC. The entire variable domain, with the rest obtained from reference TRBV7-2 and TRBJ1-2, is as follows: GAGVSQSPSNKVTEKGKDVELRCDPISGHTALYWYRQSLGQGLEFLIYFQGNSAPDKSGLPSDRFSAERTGGSVSTLTIQRTQQEDSAVYLCASSPQTRGPYGYAFGSGTRLTVV.

This clonotype was recorded at least ten times. The rearrangement links TRBV29-1 to TRBJ2-4; D is unclear. V lost 4 bases to trimming and J lost 2 bases, with 15 bases between them. The germline V gene has CDR1 SQVTM and CDR2 ANQGSEA. The CDR3 has 15 residues. The CDR3 loop is CSVAQSEVSKNIQYF. The CDR3 bases are TGCAGCGTTGCCCAGAGCGAGGTCTCCAAAAACATTCAGTACTTC.

This clonotype showed up many times. The genes are TRBV3-1 and TRBJ1-2; D gene ambiguous. Germline V lookup: CDR1 LGHDT, CDR2 YNNKEL (reference sequence). The V end was cut by 4 bases, the J end by 0 bases, with 12 bases between. The CDR3 runs 15 residues. The CDR3 coding sequence is TGTGCCAGCAGCCGAGATTCATTAGCTAACTATGGCTACACCTTC. Protein: CASSRDSLANYGYTF.

This clonotype was counted between two and nine times. J is TRBJ1-4 and V is TRBV9; tentatively, D is TRBD1 (6 bases). Germline loops: CDR1 SGDLS, CDR2 YYNGEE. V was pared by 3 bases and J by 8 bases, with 20 bases between. This CDR3 is built from 16 residues. The CDR3 region is CASSGPTVGAREKLFF. The CDR3 coding sequence is TGTGCCAGCAGCGGTCCCACTGTGGGGGCTCGGGAAAAACTGTTTTTT.

This clonotype was detected ten times or more. The genes are TRBV5-6 and TRBJ2-3, with D uncertain. Germline CDR1 and CDR2: SGHDT and YYEEEE. Trimming removed 4 bases at V and 0 bases at J, with 12 bases between. There are 15 residues in the CDR3. The CDR3 nucleotides read TGTGCCAGCAGCCATCGCGGCCCTAGCACAGATACGCAGTATTTT. This gives the protein CASSHRGPSTDTQYF.

Concerning this clonotype itself: This may come from a read error, since a much larger clone is one base off. This chain links TRBV2 with TRBJ2-7; 7 nucleotides agree with TRBD2. The CDR3 spans 15 residues. The trim removed 7 bases at V and 2 bases at J, leaving 11 bases unmatched. The germline V gene encodes CDR1 SNHLY and CDR2 FYNNEI. CDR3 nucleotide sequence: TGTGCCAGCACCCCGGGGGGAAGGATCCCCTACGAGCAGTACTTC. Translation: CASTPGGRIPYEQYF.

The chain joins TRBV2 to TRBJ1-2; D is ambiguous. This CDR3 contains 10 residues. V was clipped by 5 bases and J by 8 bases, with 6 bases between them. The germline V gene has CDR1 SNHLY and CDR2 FYNNEI. The chain's CDR3 is CASSTQGYTF. The CDR3 bases are TGTGCCAGCAGTACACAGGGCTACACCTTC. Combining the CDR3 with reference TRBV2 and TRBJ1-2 gives the whole variable domain EPEVTQTPSHQVTQMGQEVILRCVPISNHLYFYWYRQILGQKVEFLVSFYNNEISEKSEIFDDQFSVERPDGSNFTLKIRSTKLEDSAMYFCASSTQGYTFGSGTRLTVV.

This clonotype was recorded many times. The chain is built from TRBV2 and TRBJ1-1; D not resolved. The CDR3 spans 13 residues. Germline CDR1 reads SNHLY; CDR2 reads FYNNEI. The germline V and J ends were trimmed by 1 base and 4 bases, with 7 bases remaining between them. The CDR3 here is CASSEEGSTEAFF. Written as DNA, the CDR3 is TGTGCCAGCAGTGAAGAAGGGAGCACTGAAGCTTTCTTT.

A remark on this clonotype: One end of the junction varies from germline; a read error may be responsible. The gene calls are TRBV10-3 and TRBJ2-1; D is uncertain. From germline, CDR1 is ENHRY and CDR2 SYGVKD. This CDR3 spans 14 amino acids. The CDR3 coding sequence is TGTGCCAGCAGTTTAGGGTACTCCTACAATGAGCAGTTCTTC. Its protein is CASSLGYSYNEQFF.

The chain recombines TRBV4-2 with TRBJ2-1, with 8 bases identical to TRBD2. The CDR3 runs 15 residues. V gave up 5 bases and J gave up 10 bases; unmatched junction bases: 13. Germline CDR1 is LGHNA and CDR2 is YNFKEQ. This CDR3 is CASSTAGGLAGEQFF. CDR3 bases: TGTGCCAGCAGCACCGCGGGGGGCCTAGCGGGCGAGCAGTTCTTC.

Only a few counts were recorded for this clonotype. The genes are TRBV18 and TRBJ1-5; D possibly corresponds to TRBD1 (5 bases). The V end lost 2 bases, the J end lost 1 base, and 12 bases lay between the germline ends. The CDR3 has 16 residues. Per germline, CDR1 KGHSH and CDR2 LQKENI. The CDR3 here is CASSPSEGLSNQPQHF. The CDR3, as DNA: TGTGCCAGCTCACCAAGTGAGGGGTTGAGCAATCAGCCCCAGCATTTT. The variable domain in full, completed from reference TRBV18 and TRBJ1-5, reads NAGVMQNPRHLVRRRGQEARLRCSPMKGHSHVYWYRQLPEEGLKFMVYLQKENIIDESGMPKERFSAEFPKEGPSILRIQQVVRGDSAAYFCASSPSEGLSNQPQHFGDGTRLSIL.

This chain connects TRBV6-2 or TRBV6-3 to TRBJ2-1, with D hard to call. The length of the CDR3 is 17 residues. Germline V gives CDR1 MNHEY, CDR2 SVGEGT. V dropped 0 bases and J dropped 3 bases, with 15 bases sitting between them. The CDR3 loop reads CASSYSSRRTLYNEQFF. For the CDR3, the DNA is TGTGCCAGCAGTTACTCGAGCCGACGGACCCTCTACAATGAGCAGTTCTTC.

V and J are TRBV7-9 and TRBJ2-5; a possible D gene is TRBD1 (5 bases). V was shortened by 6 bases and J by 10 bases, with 12 bases between the two germline ends. Germline V gene data show CDR1 as SEHNR and CDR2 as FQNEAQ (reference sequence). This CDR3 has 11 amino acids. CDR3 loop: CASSSGWDQYF. CDR3 coding DNA: TGTGCCAGCAGTTCAGGGTGGGACCAGTACTTC.